This T cell receptor beta chain appears in the sequencing data of a study of blood T cell repertoires in COVID-19. Trimming removed 4 bases from V and 6 bases from J; junction bases left unmatched: 5. The germline CDR1 and CDR2 sequences are LNHDA and SQIVND (reference sequence). This CDR3 has 13 amino acids. People in the exposed group encountered a COVID-19 case within 2 weeks before entering the study. Per the study methods: Reference gene primer amplification yielded estimated nucleated cell counts. Profiling relied on immunoSEQ multiplex PCR, and the TCRdb table lists in-frame clones only, not all of them. D and trimming were read from the DNA, whereas the V and J calls and clone size are those reported in that table. This sample has fewer than 350,000 clones, with 85% found just once.

J is TRBJ1-1 and V is TRBV19; 7 bases map to TRBD1. Sequencing was carried out using PBMCs or T cells enriched from blood (not recorded which). This TCR derives from a woman in her twenties or thirties who had been exposed to COVID-19. CDR3 region: CASSNVQGSEAFF. Written as DNA, the CDR3 is TGTGCCAGTAGTAACGTACAGGGGTCTGAAGCTTTCTTT.